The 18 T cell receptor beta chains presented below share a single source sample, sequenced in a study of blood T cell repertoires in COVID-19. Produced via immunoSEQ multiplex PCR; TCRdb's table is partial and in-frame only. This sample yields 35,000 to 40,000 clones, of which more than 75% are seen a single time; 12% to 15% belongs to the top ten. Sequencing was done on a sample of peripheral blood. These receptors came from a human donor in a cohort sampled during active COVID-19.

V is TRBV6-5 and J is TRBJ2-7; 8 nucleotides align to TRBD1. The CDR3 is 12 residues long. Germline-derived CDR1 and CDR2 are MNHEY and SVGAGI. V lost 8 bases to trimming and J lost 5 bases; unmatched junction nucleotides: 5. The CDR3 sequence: CASWTGLDEQYF. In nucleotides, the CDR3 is TGTGCCAGCTGGACAGGGCTGGACGAGCAGTACTTC.

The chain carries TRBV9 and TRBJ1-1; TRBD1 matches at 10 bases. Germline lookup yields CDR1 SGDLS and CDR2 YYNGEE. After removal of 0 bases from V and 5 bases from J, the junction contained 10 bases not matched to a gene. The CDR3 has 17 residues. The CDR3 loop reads CASSVEVTGGAGTEAFF. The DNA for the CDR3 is TGTGCCAGCAGCGTAGAAGTGACAGGGGGCGCCGGGACTGAAGCTTTCTTT.

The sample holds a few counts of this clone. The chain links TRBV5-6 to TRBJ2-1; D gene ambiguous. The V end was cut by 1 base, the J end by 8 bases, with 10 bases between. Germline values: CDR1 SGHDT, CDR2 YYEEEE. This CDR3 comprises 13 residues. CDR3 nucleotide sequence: TGTGCCAGCAGCTTGCCCGCCGCGGATGAGCAGTTCTTC. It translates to CASSLPAADEQFF. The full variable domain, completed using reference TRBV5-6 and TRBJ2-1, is DAGVTQSPTHLIKTRGQQVTLRCSPKSGHDTVSWYQQALGQGPQFIFQYYEEEERQRGNFPDRFSGHQFPNYSSELNVNALLLGDSALYLCASSLPAADEQFFGPGTRLTVL.

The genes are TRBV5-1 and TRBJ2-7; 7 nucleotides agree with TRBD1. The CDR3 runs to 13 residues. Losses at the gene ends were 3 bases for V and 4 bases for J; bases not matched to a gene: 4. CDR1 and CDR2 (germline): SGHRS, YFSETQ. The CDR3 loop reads CASSSGQIYEQYF. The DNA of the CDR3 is TGCGCCAGCAGCTCGGGACAGATTTACGAGCAGTACTTC. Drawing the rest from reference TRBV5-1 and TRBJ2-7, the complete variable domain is KAGVTQTPRYLIKTRGQQVTLSCSPISGHRSVSWYQQTPGQGLQFLFEYFSETQRNKGNFPGRFSGRQFSNSRSEMNVSTLELGDSALYLCASSSGQIYEQYFGPGTRLTVT.

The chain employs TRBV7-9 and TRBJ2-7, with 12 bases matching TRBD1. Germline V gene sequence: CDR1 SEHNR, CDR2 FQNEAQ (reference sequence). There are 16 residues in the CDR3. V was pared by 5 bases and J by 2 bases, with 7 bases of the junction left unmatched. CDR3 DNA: TGTGCCAGCAGCCCCCGGGACAGGGGGCCTGCCTACGAGCAGTACTTC. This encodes CASSPRDRGPAYEQYF.

This CDR3 is CASSEGLHNEKLFF. CDR3 sequence (DNA): TGCGCCAGCAGTGAGGGGCTGCATAATGAAAAACTGTTTTTT. The rearrangement joins TRBV10-2 to TRBJ1-4, with unresolved D. Trimming removed 2 bases from V and 4 bases from J, with 8 bases in between. The CDR3 contains 14 residues. Per germline, CDR1 WSHSY and CDR2 SAAADI.

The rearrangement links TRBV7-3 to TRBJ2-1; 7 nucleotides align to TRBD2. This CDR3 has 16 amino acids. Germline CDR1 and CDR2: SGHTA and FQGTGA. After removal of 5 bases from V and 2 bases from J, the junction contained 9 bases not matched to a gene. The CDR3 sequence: CASSPNSGHTYNEQFF. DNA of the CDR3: TGTGCCAGCAGCCCTAATAGCGGGCATACCTACAATGAGCAGTTCTTC.

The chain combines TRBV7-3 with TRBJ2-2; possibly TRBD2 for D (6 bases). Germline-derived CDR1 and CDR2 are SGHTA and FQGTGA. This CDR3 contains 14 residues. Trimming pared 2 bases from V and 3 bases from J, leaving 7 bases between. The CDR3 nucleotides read TGTGCCAGCAGCTTATGGGGGGACACCGGGGAGCTGTTTTTT. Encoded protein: CASSLWGDTGELFF. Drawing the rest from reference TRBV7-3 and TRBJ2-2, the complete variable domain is GAGVSQTPSNKVTEKGKYVELRCDPISGHTALYWYRQSLGQGPEFLIYFQGTGAADDSGLPNDRFFAVRPEGSVSTLKIQRTERGDSAVYLCASSLWGDTGELFFGEGSRLTVL.

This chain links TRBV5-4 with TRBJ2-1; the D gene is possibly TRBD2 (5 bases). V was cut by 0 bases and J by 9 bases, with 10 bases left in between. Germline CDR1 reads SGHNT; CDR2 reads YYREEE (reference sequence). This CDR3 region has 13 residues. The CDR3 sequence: CASSLALGTEQFF. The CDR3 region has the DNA TGTGCCAGCAGCTTGGCACTAGGTACTGAGCAGTTCTTC.

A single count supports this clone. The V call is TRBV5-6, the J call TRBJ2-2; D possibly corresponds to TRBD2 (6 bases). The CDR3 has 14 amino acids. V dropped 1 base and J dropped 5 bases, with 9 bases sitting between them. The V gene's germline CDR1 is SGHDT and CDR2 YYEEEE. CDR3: CASSLTGGTGELFF. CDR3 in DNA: TGTGCCAGCAGCTTGACCGGGGGTACCGGGGAGCTGTTTTTT. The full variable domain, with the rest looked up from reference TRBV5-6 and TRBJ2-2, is DAGVTQSPTHLIKTRGQQVTLRCSPKSGHDTVSWYQQALGQGPQFIFQYYEEEERQRGNFPDRFSGHQFPNYSSELNVNALLLGDSALYLCASSLTGGTGELFFGEGSRLTVL.

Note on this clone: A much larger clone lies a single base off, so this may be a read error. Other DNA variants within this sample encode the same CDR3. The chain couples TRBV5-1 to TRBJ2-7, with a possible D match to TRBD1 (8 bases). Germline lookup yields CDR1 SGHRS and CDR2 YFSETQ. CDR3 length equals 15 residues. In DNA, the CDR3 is TGCCCCCGCAGCTTGGCAGGGGGCGGGGGCTACGAGCAGTACTTC. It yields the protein CPRSLAGGGGYEQYF.

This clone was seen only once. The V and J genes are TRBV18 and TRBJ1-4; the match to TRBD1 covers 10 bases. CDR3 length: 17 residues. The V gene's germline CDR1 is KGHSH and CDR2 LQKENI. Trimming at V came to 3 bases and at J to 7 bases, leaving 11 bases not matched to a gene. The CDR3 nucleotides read TGTGCCAGCTCACCTACCCGGACAGGGGGTTCGTCTGAAAAACTGTTTTTT. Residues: CASSPTRTGGSSEKLFF.

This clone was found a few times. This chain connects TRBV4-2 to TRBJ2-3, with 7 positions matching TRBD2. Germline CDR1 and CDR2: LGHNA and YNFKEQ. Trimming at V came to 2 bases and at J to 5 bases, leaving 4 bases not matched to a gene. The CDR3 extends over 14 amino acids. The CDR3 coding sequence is TGTGCCAGCAGCCAAACCGGGGGGATAGATACGCAGTATTTT. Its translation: CASSQTGGIDTQYF.

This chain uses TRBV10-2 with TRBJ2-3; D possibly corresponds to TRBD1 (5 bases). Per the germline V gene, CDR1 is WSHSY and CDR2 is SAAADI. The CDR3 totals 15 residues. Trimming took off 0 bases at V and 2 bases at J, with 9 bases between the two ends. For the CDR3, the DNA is TGCGCCAGCAGTGAGTCAAAAGGGGACACAGATACGCAGTATTTT. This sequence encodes CASSESKGDTDTQYF.

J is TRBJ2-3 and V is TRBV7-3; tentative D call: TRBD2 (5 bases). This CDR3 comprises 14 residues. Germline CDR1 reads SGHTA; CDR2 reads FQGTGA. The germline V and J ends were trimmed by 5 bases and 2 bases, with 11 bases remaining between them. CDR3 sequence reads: CASSPGLSTDTQYF. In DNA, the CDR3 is TGTGCCAGCAGCCCCGGACTGTCCACAGATACGCAGTATTTT.

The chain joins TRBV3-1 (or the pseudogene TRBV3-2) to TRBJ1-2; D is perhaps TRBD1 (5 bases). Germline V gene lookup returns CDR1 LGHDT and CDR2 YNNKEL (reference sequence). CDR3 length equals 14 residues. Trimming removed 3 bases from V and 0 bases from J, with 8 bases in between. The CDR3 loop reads CASSQGGANYGYTF. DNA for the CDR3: TGTGCCAGCAGCCAGGGGGGAGCTAACTATGGCTACACCTTC.

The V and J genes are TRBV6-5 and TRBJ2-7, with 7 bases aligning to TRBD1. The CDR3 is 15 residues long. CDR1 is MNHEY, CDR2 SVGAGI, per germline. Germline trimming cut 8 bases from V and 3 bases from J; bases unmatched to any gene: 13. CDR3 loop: CASGPLQDRSYEQYF. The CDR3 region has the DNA TGTGCCAGCGGCCCATTACAGGACAGGAGCTACGAGCAGTACTTC.

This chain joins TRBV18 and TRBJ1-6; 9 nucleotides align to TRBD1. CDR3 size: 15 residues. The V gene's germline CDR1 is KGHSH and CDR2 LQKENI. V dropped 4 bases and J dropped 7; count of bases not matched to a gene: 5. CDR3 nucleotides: TGTGCCAGCTCACTTGGGACAGGGTTGAATTCACCCCTCCACTTT. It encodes CASSLGTGLNSPLHF. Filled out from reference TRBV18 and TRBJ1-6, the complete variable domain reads NAGVMQNPRHLVRRRGQEARLRCSPMKGHSHVYWYRQLPEEGLKFMVYLQKENIIDESGMPKERFSAEFPKEGPSILRIQQVVRGDSAAYFCASSLGTGLNSPLHFGNGTRLTVT.